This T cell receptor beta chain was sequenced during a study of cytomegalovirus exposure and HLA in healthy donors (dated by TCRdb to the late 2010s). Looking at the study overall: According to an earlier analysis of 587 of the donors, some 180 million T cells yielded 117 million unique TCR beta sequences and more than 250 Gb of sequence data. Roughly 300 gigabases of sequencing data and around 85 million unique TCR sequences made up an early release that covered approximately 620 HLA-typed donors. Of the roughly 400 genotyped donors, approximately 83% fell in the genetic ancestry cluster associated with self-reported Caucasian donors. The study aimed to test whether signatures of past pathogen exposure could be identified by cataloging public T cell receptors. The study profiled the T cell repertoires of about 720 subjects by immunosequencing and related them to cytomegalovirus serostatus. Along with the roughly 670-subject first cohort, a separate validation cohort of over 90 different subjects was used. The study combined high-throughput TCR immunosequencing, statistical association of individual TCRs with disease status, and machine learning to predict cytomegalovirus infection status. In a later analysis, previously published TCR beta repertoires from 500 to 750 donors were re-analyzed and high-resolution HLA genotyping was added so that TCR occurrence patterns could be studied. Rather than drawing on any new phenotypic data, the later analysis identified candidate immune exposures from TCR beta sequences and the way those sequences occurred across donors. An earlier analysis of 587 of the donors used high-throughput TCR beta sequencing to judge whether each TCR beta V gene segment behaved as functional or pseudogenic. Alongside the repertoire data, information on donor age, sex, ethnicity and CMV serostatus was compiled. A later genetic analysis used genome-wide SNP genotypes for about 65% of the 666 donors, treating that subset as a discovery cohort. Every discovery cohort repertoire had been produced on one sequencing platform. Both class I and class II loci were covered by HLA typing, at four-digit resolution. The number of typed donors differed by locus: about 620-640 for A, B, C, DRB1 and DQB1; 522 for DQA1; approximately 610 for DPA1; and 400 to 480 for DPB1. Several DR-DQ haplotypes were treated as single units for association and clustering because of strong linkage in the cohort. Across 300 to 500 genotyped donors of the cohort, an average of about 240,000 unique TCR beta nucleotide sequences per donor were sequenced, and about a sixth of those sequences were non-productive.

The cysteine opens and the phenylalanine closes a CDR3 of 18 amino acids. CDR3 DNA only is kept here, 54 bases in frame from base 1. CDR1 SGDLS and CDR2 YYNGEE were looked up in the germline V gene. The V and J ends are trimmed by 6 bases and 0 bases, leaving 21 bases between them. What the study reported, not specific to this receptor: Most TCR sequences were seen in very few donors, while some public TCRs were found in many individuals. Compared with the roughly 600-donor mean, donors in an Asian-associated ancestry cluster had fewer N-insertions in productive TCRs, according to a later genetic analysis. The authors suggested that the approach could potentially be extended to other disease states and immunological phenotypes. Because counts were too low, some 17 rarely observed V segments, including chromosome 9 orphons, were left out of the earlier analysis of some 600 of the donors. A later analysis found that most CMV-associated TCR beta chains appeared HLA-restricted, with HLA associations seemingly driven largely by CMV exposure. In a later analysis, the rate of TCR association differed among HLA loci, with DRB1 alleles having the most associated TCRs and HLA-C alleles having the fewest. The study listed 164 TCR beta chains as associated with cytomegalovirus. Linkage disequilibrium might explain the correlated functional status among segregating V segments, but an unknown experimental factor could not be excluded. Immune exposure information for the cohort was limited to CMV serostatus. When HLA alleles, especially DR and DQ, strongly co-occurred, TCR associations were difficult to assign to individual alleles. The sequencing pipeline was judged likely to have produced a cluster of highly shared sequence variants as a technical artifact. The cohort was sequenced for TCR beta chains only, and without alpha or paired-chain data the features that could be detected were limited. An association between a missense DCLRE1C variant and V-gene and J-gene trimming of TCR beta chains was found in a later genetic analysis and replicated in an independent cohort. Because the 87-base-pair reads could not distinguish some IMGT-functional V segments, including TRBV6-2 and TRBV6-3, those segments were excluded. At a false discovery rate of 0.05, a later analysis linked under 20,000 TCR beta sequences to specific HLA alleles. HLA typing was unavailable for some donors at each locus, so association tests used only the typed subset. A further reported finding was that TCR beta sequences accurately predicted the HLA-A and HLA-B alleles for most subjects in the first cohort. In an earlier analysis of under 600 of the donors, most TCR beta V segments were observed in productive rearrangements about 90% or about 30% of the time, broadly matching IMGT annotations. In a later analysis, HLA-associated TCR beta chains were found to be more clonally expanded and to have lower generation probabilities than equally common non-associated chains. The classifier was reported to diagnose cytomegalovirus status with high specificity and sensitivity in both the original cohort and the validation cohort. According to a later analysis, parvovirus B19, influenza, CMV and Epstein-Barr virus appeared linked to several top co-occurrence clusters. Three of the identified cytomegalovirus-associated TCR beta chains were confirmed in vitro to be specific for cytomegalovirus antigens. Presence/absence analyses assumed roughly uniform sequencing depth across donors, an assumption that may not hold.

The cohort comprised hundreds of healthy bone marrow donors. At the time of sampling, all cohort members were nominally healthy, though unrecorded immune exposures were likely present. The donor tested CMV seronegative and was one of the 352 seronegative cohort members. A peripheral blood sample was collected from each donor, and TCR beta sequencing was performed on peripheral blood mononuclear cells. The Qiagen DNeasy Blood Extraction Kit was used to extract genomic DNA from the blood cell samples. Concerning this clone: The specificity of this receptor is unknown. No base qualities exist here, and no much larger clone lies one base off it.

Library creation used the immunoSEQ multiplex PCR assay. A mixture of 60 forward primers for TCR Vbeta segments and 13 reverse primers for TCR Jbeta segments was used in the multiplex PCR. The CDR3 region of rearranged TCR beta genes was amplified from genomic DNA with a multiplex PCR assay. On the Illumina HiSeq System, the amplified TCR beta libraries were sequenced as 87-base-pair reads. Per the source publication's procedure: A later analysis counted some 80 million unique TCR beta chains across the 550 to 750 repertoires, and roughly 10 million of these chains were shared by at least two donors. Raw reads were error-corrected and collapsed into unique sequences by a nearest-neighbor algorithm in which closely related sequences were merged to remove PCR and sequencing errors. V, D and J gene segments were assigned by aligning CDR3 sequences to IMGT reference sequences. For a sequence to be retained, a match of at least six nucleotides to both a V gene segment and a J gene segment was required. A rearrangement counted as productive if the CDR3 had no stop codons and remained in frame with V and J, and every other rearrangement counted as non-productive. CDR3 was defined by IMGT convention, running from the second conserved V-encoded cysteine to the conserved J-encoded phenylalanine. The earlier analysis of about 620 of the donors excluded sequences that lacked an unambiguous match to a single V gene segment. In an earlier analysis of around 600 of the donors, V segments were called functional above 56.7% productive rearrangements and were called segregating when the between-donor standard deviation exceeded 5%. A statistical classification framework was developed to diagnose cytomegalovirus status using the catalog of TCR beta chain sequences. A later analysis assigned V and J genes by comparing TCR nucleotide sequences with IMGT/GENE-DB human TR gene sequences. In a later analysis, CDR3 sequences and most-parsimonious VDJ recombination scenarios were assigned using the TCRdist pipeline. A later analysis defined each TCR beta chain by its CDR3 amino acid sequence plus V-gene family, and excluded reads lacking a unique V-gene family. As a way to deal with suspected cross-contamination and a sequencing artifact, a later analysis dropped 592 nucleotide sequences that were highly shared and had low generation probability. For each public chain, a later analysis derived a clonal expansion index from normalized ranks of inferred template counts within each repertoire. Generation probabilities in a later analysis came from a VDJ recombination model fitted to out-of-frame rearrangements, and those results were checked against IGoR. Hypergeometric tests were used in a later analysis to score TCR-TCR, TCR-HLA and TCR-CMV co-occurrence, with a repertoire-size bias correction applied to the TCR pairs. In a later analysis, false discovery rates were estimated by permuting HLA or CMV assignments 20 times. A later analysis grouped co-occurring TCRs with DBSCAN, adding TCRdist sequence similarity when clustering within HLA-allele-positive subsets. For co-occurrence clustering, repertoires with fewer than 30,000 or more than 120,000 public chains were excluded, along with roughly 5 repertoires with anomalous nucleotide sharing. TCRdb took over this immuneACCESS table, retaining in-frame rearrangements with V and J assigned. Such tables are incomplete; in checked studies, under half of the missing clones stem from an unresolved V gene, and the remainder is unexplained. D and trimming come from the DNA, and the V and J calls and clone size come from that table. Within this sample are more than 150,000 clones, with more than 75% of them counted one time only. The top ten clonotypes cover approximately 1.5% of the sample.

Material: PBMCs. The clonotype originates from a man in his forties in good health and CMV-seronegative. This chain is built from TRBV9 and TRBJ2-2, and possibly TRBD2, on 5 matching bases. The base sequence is TGTGCCAGCACCCGAACTTACGCTAGCAGCTCGAACACCGGGGAGCTGTTTTTT. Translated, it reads CASTRTYASSSNTGELFF.